This T cell receptor (beta chain) was captured by sequencing in a study of CD8+ T cells in alopecia areata. Study-level information: Percentage of affected scalp area was the basis on which treated patients' severity was scored.

The sample's treatment: oral pan-JAK inhibitor, 5-10 mg twice daily. Sampling of alopecia areata patients yielded lesional scalp punch biopsies as well as peripheral blood. This clone has just one count. Extracted from the samples, RNA was reverse transcribed into cDNA to serve as the sequencing template. The assay was immunoSEQ multiplex PCR, and TCRdb's table has in-frame clones only and misses some. The repertoire holds approximately 150,000 clones, with approximately 62% as singletons. V was clipped by 3 bases and J by 3 bases, with 15 bases between them. Germline loops: CDR1 LNHDA, CDR2 SQIVND (reference sequence). CDR3 length: 16 amino acids.

The V call is TRBV19, the J call TRBJ1-5, with D possibly TRBD1 on 5 matching bases. The source of this sequence is a human donor with alopecia areata. Specimen: CD4+ T cells sorted from blood, collected at week 24, from a patient treated with tofacitinib. CDR3 amino acids: CASSILQGSFNQPQHF. CDR3 nucleotide sequence: TGTGCCAGTAGTATTCTCCAGGGCAGCTTCAATCAGCCCCAGCATTTT.